The rows below give T cell receptor beta chains drawn from one sample of a study of regulatory T cells in long-lasting Graves disease. TCRdb passed the multiplex PCR reads through MiXCR, listing each CDR3 protein once. The table has roughly 450,000 distinct CDR3 sequences, about 20% seen once. The starting material was peripheral blood mononuclear cells (PBMCs), obtained when the disease was refractory, from a patient treated with antithyroid drugs. The receptors come from a female donor with Graves disease. The CDR3 runs from the conserved cysteine through the conserved F or W. Some rows have no size entry. The others give once, few or many, or a class for an expanded clone.

V,size,CDR3
TRBV28,.,CASSLYVEQFF
TRBV20-1,few,CSARDPQSYNSPLHF
TRBV10-3,many,CASTGTGPTQQYF
TRBV7-9,.,CASSFGDREAGGYTF
TRBV20-1,few,CGNRAGTEAFF
TRBV2,many,CASYYPGANVLTF
TRBV2,.,CASSEATGRRAFF
TRBV19,.,CASRHQEYTGELFF
TRBV6-1,once,CASNSGGFRSYEQYF
TRBV6-2/TRBV6-3,many,CASSYSTGTYGYTF